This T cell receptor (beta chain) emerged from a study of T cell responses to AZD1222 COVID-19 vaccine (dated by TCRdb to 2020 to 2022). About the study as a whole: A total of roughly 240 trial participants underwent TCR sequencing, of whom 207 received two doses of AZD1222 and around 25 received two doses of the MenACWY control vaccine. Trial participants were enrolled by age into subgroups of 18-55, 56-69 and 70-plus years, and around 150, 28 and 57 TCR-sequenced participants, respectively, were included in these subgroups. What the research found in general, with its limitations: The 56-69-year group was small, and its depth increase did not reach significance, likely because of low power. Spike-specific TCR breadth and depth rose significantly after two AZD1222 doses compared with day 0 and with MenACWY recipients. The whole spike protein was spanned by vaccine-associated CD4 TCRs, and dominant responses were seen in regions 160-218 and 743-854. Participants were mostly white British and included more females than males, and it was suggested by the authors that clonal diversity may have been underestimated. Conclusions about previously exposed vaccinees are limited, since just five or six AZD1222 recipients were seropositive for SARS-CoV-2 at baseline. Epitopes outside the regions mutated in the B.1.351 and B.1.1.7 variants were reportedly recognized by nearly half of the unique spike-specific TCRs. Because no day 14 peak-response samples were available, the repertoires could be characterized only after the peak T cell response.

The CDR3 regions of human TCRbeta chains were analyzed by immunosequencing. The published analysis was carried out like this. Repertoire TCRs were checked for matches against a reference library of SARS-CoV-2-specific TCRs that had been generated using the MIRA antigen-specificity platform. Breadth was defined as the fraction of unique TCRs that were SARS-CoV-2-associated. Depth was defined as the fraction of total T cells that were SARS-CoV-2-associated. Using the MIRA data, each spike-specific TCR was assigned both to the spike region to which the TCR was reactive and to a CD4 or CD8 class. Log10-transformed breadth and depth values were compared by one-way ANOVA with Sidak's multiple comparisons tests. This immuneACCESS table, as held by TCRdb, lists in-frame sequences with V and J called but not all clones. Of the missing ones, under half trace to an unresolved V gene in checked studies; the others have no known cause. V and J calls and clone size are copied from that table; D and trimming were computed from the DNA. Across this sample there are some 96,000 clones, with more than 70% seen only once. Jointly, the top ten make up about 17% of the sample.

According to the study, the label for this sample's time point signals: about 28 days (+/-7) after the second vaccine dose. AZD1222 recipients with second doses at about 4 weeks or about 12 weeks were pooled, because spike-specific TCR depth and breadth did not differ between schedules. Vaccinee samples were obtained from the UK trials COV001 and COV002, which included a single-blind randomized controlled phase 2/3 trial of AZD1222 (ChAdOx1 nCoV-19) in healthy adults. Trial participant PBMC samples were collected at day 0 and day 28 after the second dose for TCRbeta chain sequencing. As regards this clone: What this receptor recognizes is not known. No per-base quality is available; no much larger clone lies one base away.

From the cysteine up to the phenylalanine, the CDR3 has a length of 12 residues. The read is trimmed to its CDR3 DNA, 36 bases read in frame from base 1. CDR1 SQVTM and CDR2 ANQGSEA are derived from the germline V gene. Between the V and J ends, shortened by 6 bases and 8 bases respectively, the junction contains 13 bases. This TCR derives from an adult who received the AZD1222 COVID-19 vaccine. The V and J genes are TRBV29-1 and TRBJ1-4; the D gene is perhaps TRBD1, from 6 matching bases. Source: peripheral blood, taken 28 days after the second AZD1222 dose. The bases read TGCAGCGTCGAGGGGGTGGAGGAAAAACTGTTTTTT. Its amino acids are CSVEGVEEKLFF.